These 27 T cell receptor beta chains were all obtained from the same sample, sequenced in a study of blood T cell repertoires in COVID-19. TCRdb's table, derived via immunoSEQ multiplex PCR, lists solely in-frame clones and lacks some. In the table there are some 93,000 clones, 70% to 85% of which are singletons. The sequenced sample consisted of peripheral blood. Receptors originate from a man between 65 and 85 years old with acute or convalescent COVID-19.

V usage is TRBV3-1 (or the pseudogene TRBV3-2) and J usage is TRBJ2-1; D perhaps matches TRBD2 (5 bases). The CDR3 length is 15 residues. From germline, CDR1 is LGHDT and CDR2 YNNKEL (reference sequence). The V end was cut by 2 bases, the J end by 2 bases, with 10 bases between. For the CDR3, the DNA is TGTGCCAGCAGCCAACGGGGTTCCCCCTACAATGAGCAGTTCTTC. Its translation: CASSQRGSPYNEQFF.

This chain uses TRBV7-3 with TRBJ2-2; 10 bases line up with TRBD1. V dropped 5 bases and J dropped 8; count of bases not matched to a gene: 14. This CDR3 is built from 17 residues. Germline V gene sequence: CDR1 SGHTA, CDR2 FQGTGA. CDR3 sequence (DNA): TGTGCCAGCAGCGCCTCACCGGGACAGGGGCCCCGAGGGGAGCTGTTTTTT. Translation gives CASSASPGQGPRGELFF.

The V gene is TRBV10-2, the J gene TRBJ2-7; maybe TRBD2 (6 bases). This CDR3 is built from 16 residues. Germline V gene lookup returns CDR1 WSHSY and CDR2 SAAADI. With 3 bases removed from V and 0 bases from J, the gap between germline ends came to 15 bases. CDR3: CASSDSGGVSSYEQYF. CDR3 DNA: TGCGCCAGCAGTGACAGTGGCGGGGTAAGCTCCTACGAGCAGTACTTC.

This chain joins TRBV7-8 and TRBJ1-5; tentatively, D is TRBD1 (5 bases). The CDR3 is made up of 15 amino acids. Germline V gene data show CDR1 as SGHVS and CDR2 as FQNEAQ. Trimming took off 3 bases at V and 3 bases at J, with 12 bases between the two ends. The CDR3 sequence: CASSFGAGLNQPQHF. Written as DNA, the CDR3 is TGTGCCAGCAGCTTTGGAGCGGGGCTCAATCAGCCCCAGCATTTT.

The rearrangement uses TRBV29-1 and TRBJ2-2; TRBD1 might be the D (5 bases). The CDR3 has 13 residues. Germline V CDR1 and CDR2: SQVTM, ANQGSEA. V lost 2 bases to trimming and J lost 5 bases, with 9 bases between them. The chain's CDR3 is CSVEPQGTGELFF. CDR3 in DNA: TGCAGCGTTGAACCCCAGGGTACCGGGGAGCTGTTTTTT.

V usage is TRBV18 and J usage is TRBJ1-3; D is unclear. CDR3 length equals 15 residues. Germline CDR1 is KGHSH and CDR2 is LQKENI. V was clipped by 2 bases and J by 0 bases, with 8 bases between them. CDR3 bases: TGTGCCAGCTCACCAATCCAGGACTCTGGAAACACCATATATTTT. Amino acids: CASSPIQDSGNTIYF.

The gene calls are TRBV18 and TRBJ2-3; 13 bases are a match to TRBD2. V shed 0 bases, J shed 2 bases, and the junction held 2 bases outside the gene matches. This CDR3 comprises 17 residues. CDR1 is KGHSH, CDR2 LQKENI, per germline. CDR3 nucleotides: TGTGCCAGCTCACCACCGGGACTAGCGGGGACCACAGATACGCAGTATTTT. Translation gives CASSPPGLAGTTDTQYF.

The gene calls are TRBV5-1 and TRBJ1-2; D perhaps matches TRBD1 (6 bases). The length of the CDR3 is 14 residues. CDR1 is SGHRS and CDR2 is YFSETQ in the germline V gene. V lost 5 bases and J 0 bases, leaving 11 bases between the germline ends. The CDR3 loop is CASRPTGSNYGYTF. The CDR3 bases are TGCGCCAGCAGACCGACAGGTTCTAACTATGGCTACACCTTC.

The rearrangement links TRBV7-9 to TRBJ1-6; D not certain. The V gene lost 5 bases and the J gene lost 6 bases, with 11 bases spanning the gap. The germline V gene has CDR1 SEHNR and CDR2 FQNEAQ (reference sequence). This CDR3 contains 14 residues. CDR3 nucleotides: TGTGCCAGCAGCGAGGAGCTCGGTAATTCACCCCTCCACTTT. Translated, it gives CASSEELGNSPLHF. Full variable domain (missing parts from reference TRBV7-9 and TRBJ1-6): DTGVSQNPRHKITKRGQNVTFRCDPISEHNRLYWYRQTLGQGPEFLTYFQNEAQLEKSRLLSDRFSAERPKGSFSTLEIQRTEQGDSAMYLCASSEELGNSPLHFGNGTRLTVT.

V gene TRBV30 combines with J gene TRBJ1-6; D is unclear. The germline V gene has CDR1 GTSNPN and CDR2 SVGIG (reference sequence). Trimming removed 4 bases from V and 0 bases from J, with 13 bases in between. The CDR3 covers 16 residues. CDR3 nucleotides: TGTGCCTGGATCCGAGGAGGGAGCTCCTATAATTCACCCCTCCACTTT. Translating it yields CAWIRGGSSYNSPLHF.

The CDR3 DNA reads TGTGCCAGCAGCGTTGGGACAGGGTTCCCTAGCAATCAGCCCCAGCATTTT. Translating it yields CASSVGTGFPSNQPQHF. The V gene is TRBV9, the J gene TRBJ1-5; 9 positions match TRBD1. The CDR3 is made up of 17 amino acids. CDR1 SGDLS and CDR2 YYNGEE come from the germline V gene. The trim removed 2 bases at V and 0 bases at J, leaving 6 bases unmatched.

The gene calls are TRBV19 and TRBJ1-1; 7 bases align to TRBD1. This CDR3 has 14 amino acids. Germline V gene lookup returns CDR1 LNHDA and CDR2 SQIVND (reference sequence). The trim removed 6 bases at V and 6 bases at J, leaving 10 bases unmatched. CDR3 amino acids: CASSMTGLGAEAFF. Written as DNA, the CDR3 is TGTGCCAGTAGCATGACAGGGCTGGGCGCTGAAGCTTTCTTT. Full variable domain (rest looked up from reference TRBV19 and TRBJ1-1): DGGITQSPKYLFRKEGQNVTLSCEQNLNHDAMYWYRQDPGQGLRLIYYSQIVNDFQKGDIAEGYSVSREKKESFPLTVTSAQKNPTAFYLCASSMTGLGAEAFFGQGTRLTVV.

This clone appeared a single time. The CDR3 is CASSRDSGGEQFF. The CDR3 bases are TGTGCCAGTAGCCGGGACTCTGGTGGTGAGCAGTTCTTC. The gene calls are TRBV19 and TRBJ2-1; possibly TRBD2 for D (6 bases). Germline V gene data show CDR1 as LNHDA and CDR2 as SQIVND (reference sequence). V was clipped by 6 bases and J by 9 bases, with 15 bases between them. This CDR3 is built from 13 residues.

The chain joins TRBV7-9 to TRBJ2-1; 13 bases line up with TRBD2. The CDR3 has 16 residues. The germline CDR1 and CDR2 sequences are SEHNR and FQNEAQ (reference sequence). V gave up 2 bases and J gave up 15 bases; unmatched junction bases: 13. CDR3 in DNA: TGTGCCAGCAGCTTATACCGAGGGGGACTAGCGGGACCTCCGTTCTTC. It is translated as CASSLYRGGLAGPPFF.

The rearrangement uses TRBV5-8 and TRBJ2-4, with TRBD1 matching over 7 bases. The CDR3 has 17 amino acids. The V segment lost 6 bases and the J segment 3 bases; nucleotides outside the gene matches: 15. Germline CDR1 is SGHTS and CDR2 is YDEGEE. The CDR3 coding sequence is TGTGCCAGCATCCCCCGAGGGCCAGGGGGTGTCAAAAACATTCAGTACTTC. Translating gives CASIPRGPGGVKNIQYF. Drawing the rest from reference TRBV5-8 and TRBJ2-4, the complete variable domain is EAGVTQSPTHLIKTRGQQATLRCSPISGHTSVYWYQQALGLGLQFLLWYDEGEERNRGNFPPRFSGRQFPNYSSELNVNALELEDSALYLCASIPRGPGGVKNIQYFGAGTRLSVL.

The chain combines TRBV6-5 with TRBJ2-7, with D perhaps TRBD2 (5 bases). CDR3 length equals 12 residues. Trimming removed 5 bases from V and 6 bases from J, with 11 bases in between. CDR1 is MNHEY, CDR2 SVGAGI, per germline. The chain's CDR3 is CASSRTGTEQYF. DNA for the CDR3: TGTGCCAGCAGTAGGACTGGTACCGAGCAGTACTTC.

The rearrangement joins TRBV2 to TRBJ2-7, with a tentative D call TRBD2 (6 bases). Deletions cut 2 bases from V and 0 bases from J, with 14 bases between. The CDR3 runs to 16 residues. Looked up from germline, CDR1 is SNHLY and CDR2 is FYNNEI. The CDR3 protein is CASSEKGLLRSYEQYF. The CDR3 DNA follows: TGTGCCAGCAGTGAAAAGGGACTTTTACGCTCCTACGAGCAGTACTTC.

The chain carries TRBV6-5 and TRBJ1-6; 8 nucleotides align to TRBD1. This CDR3 comprises 16 residues. The germline CDR1 and CDR2 sequences are MNHEY and SVGAGI. V gave up 1 base and J gave up 10 bases; unmatched junction bases: 9. CDR3 protein: CASSYYGQGWESPLHF. In DNA, the CDR3 is TGTGCCAGCAGTTACTACGGACAGGGCTGGGAATCACCCCTCCACTTT.

The gene calls are TRBV7-2 and TRBJ2-2; 14 bases match TRBD2. The CDR3 loop spans 16 amino acids. Germline CDR1 is SGHTA and CDR2 is FQGNSA. V was clipped by 5 bases and J by 7 bases; unmatched bases: 6. The CDR3 nucleotides are TGTGCCAGCAGCCTGGGACTAGCGGGAGTTGTCGGGGAGCTGTTTTTT. Its protein is CASSLGLAGVVGELFF.

V gene TRBV5-1 combines with J gene TRBJ2-1; D perhaps matches TRBD1 (5 bases). V lost 0 bases, J lost 10 bases, and 8 bases lay in between. Per germline, CDR1 SGHRS and CDR2 YFSETQ. CDR3 length equals 12 residues. The DNA of the CDR3 is TGCGCCAGCAGCTTGGTACGGACAGAGCAGTTCTTC. Protein product: CASSLVRTEQFF.

The V gene is TRBV18, the J gene TRBJ1-6; D is perhaps TRBD1 (6 bases). This CDR3 comprises 14 residues. The V gene's germline CDR1 is KGHSH and CDR2 LQKENI. Between the trimmed V and J ends, which lost 2 bases and 6 bases, there was a span of 8 bases. CDR3 nucleotides: TGTGCCAGCTCACCAGGGGGCTTTAATTCACCCCTCCACTTT. Translated, it gives CASSPGGFNSPLHF.

V and J are TRBV5-6 and TRBJ1-2; D might be TRBD1 (6 bases). CDR3 length: 14 residues. Trimming pared 4 bases from V and 5 bases from J, leaving 15 bases between. Germline V lookup: CDR1 SGHDT, CDR2 YYEEEE. CDR3 sequence (DNA): TGTGCCAGCAGCCGAGACAGGCGCGGGTATGGCTACACCTTC. This translates into CASSRDRRGYGYTF.

V usage is TRBV4-1 and J usage is TRBJ1-3; TRBD1 agrees at 11 bases. V gave up 4 bases and J gave up 2 bases; unmatched junction bases: 13. Germline values: CDR1 MGHRA, CDR2 YSYEKL. CDR3 length equals 19 residues. The CDR3 is CASSRLPEGQGATGNTIYF. The CDR3 nucleotides read TGCGCCAGCAGCCGCCTACCTGAAGGACAGGGGGCTACTGGAAACACCATATATTTT.

This clone was picked up a small number of times. The chain links TRBV7-2 to TRBJ1-5, with D possibly matching TRBD1 (5 bases). The germline CDR1 and CDR2 sequences are SGHTA and FQGNSA. Trimming left V 2 bases short and J 4 bases short, with 12 bases between. This CDR3 comprises 15 residues. For the CDR3, the DNA is TGTGCCAGCAGCTTAATGACAGACCCGAATCAGCCCCAGCATTTT. The encoded protein is CASSLMTDPNQPQHF.

V is TRBV5-1 and J is TRBJ1-1, with 9 bases identical to TRBD1. Germline CDR1 is SGHRS and CDR2 is YFSETQ. V lost 4 bases to trimming and J lost 6 bases; unmatched junction nucleotides: 7. This CDR3 spans 14 amino acids. Written as DNA, the CDR3 is TGCGCCAGCAGCATAGACAGGGGGATGGCTGAAGCTTTCTTT. Residues: CASSIDRGMAEAFF.

The chain carries TRBV30 and TRBJ1-5; a possible D gene is TRBD1 (6 bases). The CDR3 is 15 residues long. Deletions cut 2 bases from V and 4 bases from J, with 15 bases between. Germline CDR1 GTSNPN, CDR2 SVGIG (reference sequence). The CDR3 nucleotides read TGTGCCTGGAGTCAGGGGACGCTAATAAATCAGCCCCAGCATTTT. Its protein product is CAWSQGTLINQPQHF.

The chain joins TRBV6-5 to TRBJ1-2, with no clear D. V shed 0 bases and J shed 2 bases, with 7 bases lying between them. The CDR3 has 14 amino acids. CDR1 is MNHEY, CDR2 SVGAGI, per germline. The CDR3 spells CASSYSTQNYGYTF. The DNA of the CDR3 is TGTGCCAGCAGTTACTCTACACAGAACTATGGCTACACCTTC.